The rows below give T cell receptor beta chains drawn from one sample of a study of cytomegalovirus exposure and HLA in healthy donors. Repertoires were generated with immunoSEQ multiplex PCR, while TCRdb's copy carries only in-frame clones and drops some. The sample consists of more than 55,000 clones, around 94% of them appearing once. The source material was PBMCs. The receptors stem from a woman aged 18-35 years in good health and CMV-seronegative. Each CDR3 is given with its conserved first and last residue. D genes are given only for firm matches. The size field is filled for only some rows; it gives once, few, many or a size class.

j_call d_call v_call clone_size cdr3_aa cdr3_nt
TRBJ2-3 - TRBV5-5 - CASSAPQGRDTQYF TGTGCCAGCAGCGCCCCCCAGGGCAGGGATACGCAGTATTTT
TRBJ2-6 TRBD1 TRBV28 - CASSLDRVGANVLTF TGTGCCAGCAGTTTGGACAGGGTTGGGGCCAACGTCCTGACTTTC
TRBJ2-3 - TRBV4-2 few CASSQAGGGPTDTQYF TGTGCCAGCAGCCAAGCGGGCGGGGGCCCCACAGATACGCAGTATTTT
TRBJ1-5 - TRBV7-6 - CASSLTSGQGHYSNQPQHF TGTGCCAGCAGCTTAACCTCTGGGCAGGGCCACTATAGCAATCAGCCCCAGCATTTT
TRBJ2-7 - TRBV18 - CASSPPGRGEQYF TGTGCCAGCTCACCACCGGGAAGGGGCGAGCAGTACTTC
TRBJ2-1 TRBD2 TRBV5-4 - CASSSASGFDEQFF TGTGCCAGCAGCTCGGCTAGCGGGTTCGATGAGCAGTTCTTC
TRBJ2-3 - TRBV5-1 - CASSLAGQMPPDTQYF TGCGCCAGCAGCTTGGCCGGACAGATGCCTCCAGATACGCAGTATTTT
TRBJ2-5 - TRBV2 - CASANSQTQYF TGTGCCAGCGCGAACTCCCAGACCCAGTACTTC
TRBJ2-3 - TRBV25-1 - CASSLLSDTQYF TGTGCCAGCAGTCTACTCTCAGATACGCAGTATTTT
TRBJ2-1 - TRBV28 - CASSFSLWTESYNEQFF TGTGCCAGCAGTTTCAGCCTATGGACTGAATCCTACAATGAGCAGTTCTTC